These T cell receptor beta chains were read from a single sample in a study of T cell repertoires in cytomegalovirus infection. TCRdb reanalysed the reads using MiXCR and keeps one entry per CDR3 protein. The sample lists roughly 600,000 distinct CDR3 sequences; approximately 25% were seen once. The sequencing input was CD8+ T cells from PBMCs. The source is a human donor in good health (CMV status not recorded). Some clones in this sample may be carry-over from other donors' samples. The CDR3 runs from the conserved cysteine through the conserved F or W. Clone size is given for some rows only: seen once, a few or many times, or a class if the clone is expanded.

>TRBV20-1|14|TRBJ2-1|-
CSARGQGTNNEQFF
>TRBV6-8|15|TRBJ2-1|-
CASSLSGGDANEQFF
>TRBV28|15|TRBJ2-4|-
CASGRDTLAKNIQYF
>TRBV7-2|15|TRBJ2-7|many
CASSPPRTRPYEQYF
>TRBV28|16|TRBJ1-2|few
CASSRPGAGPNYGYTF
>TRBV12-3/TRBV12-4|14|TRBJ2-3|few
CASSLGPISDTQYF
>TRBV12-3/TRBV12-4|15|TRBJ2-1|-
CASSSPPGLIDEQFF
>TRBV6-2/TRBV6-3|16|TRBJ2-1|-
CASSPLGVIPYNEQFF
>TRBV28|12|TRBJ2-5|many
CASSFNYKTQYF
>TRBV19|14|TRBJ2-1|-
CASTMGGGGDEQFF
>TRBV15|15|TRBJ1-5|few
CATSRDRGRNQPQHF
>TRBV7-9|18|TRBJ2-3|-
CASSSPRVGRSLSDTQYF
>TRBV29-1|13|TRBJ1-1|-
CSVEHPAEYGAFF
>TRBV29-1|19|TRBJ2-6|-
CSVEDLVGSRRSGANVLTF
>TRBV2|17|TRBJ2-6|once
CASSEAWSGLGAKVLTF
>TRBV11-2|15|TRBJ2-3|-
CASSFGLVGSDTQYF
>TRBV6-5|14|TRBJ2-2|once
CASSYSTVAGELFF
>TRBV7-9|18|TRBJ2-6|-
CASRWTGGLSSGANVLTF
>TRBV14|16|TRBJ2-7|few
CASSRPGSGAYHEQYF
>TRBV6-2/TRBV6-3|12|TRBJ1-1|-
CASSLGQSEAFF
>TRBV27|16|TRBJ2-3|few
CASSFVFSGGEDTQYF
>TRBV7-3|18|TRBJ2-3|-
CASSLASGGLSSTDTQYF
>TRBV5-6|15|TRBJ1-1|-
CANSLGFGGDTEAFF
>TRBV5-5|16|TRBJ1-4|few
CASSLQGEATNEKLFF
>TRBV29-1|12|TRBJ1-2|-
CSAGPGSYGYTF
>TRBV2|14|TRBJ1-1|few
CASRLTGGETEAFF
>TRBV7-2|15|TRBJ2-4|many
CASSVTGIAKNIQYF
>TRBV5-1|16|TRBJ1-2|-
CASSLGPGRLDYGYTF
>TRBV27|14|TRBJ2-1|few
CASSLNPLGNEQFF
>TRBV7-8|16|TRBJ1-5|many
CASSFWGGPDNQPQHF
>TRBV4-1|14|TRBJ2-6|-
CTCSQVTGANVLTF
>TRBV6-6|16|TRBJ2-1|few
CASSPRPGQGDNEQFF
>TRBV2|19|TRBJ2-2|-
CASSDPRVGPYTNTGELFF
>TRBV7-8|13|TRBJ2-4|-
CASSIFQENIQYF
>TRBV19|15|TRBJ2-1|-
CASSYRTSDDNEQFF
>TRBV6-6|17|TRBJ1-1|-
CASSYSYRTGGDTEAFF
>TRBV24-1|12|TRBJ2-1|few
CATSGGGNEQFF
>TRBV7-9|12|TRBJ1-1|many
CASREGRAEAFF
>TRBV19|15|TRBJ2-1|-
CANSRSGLASDEQFF
>TRBV20-1|13|TRBJ1-1|-
CSARDLAGTEAFF
>TRBV28|12|TRBJ2-5|many
CASREGDETQYF
>TRBV28|19|TRBJ2-3|few
CASSHRTGTDKGPADTQYF
>TRBV2|12|TRBJ2-4|-
CASFEGKNIQYF